This TCR beta chain appears in the sequencing data of a study of T cells in Graves' hyperthyroidism and ophthalmopathy. Germline-derived CDR1 and CDR2 are SEHNR and FQNEAQ (reference sequence). Trimming cost V 5 bases and J 2 bases, with 10 bases left between them. This CDR3 region has 13 residues. Whole-study findings and limits: Most clonotypes expanded in thyroid above 0.001 were likewise present in blood. Ophthalmopathy was distinguished from stable hyperthyroidism by 13 V-J signatures. Model output signaled ophthalmopathy a median roughly 6.5 months ahead of onset.

TCR beta CDR3 regions were amplified from RNA. RT-PCR in the first round (using the HTBI primer set) targeted the TCR CDR3. TCRdb processed the multiplex PCR reads anew with MiXCR; each CDR3 protein has one entry. This sample has some 600,000 distinct CDR3 sequences; roughly 50% occur once, and the top ten carry about 8.2%. Over 18 months, lack of ophthalmopathy progression marked Graves' hyperthyroidism as stable. Details on this clonotype: The antigen is not known.

Material for sequencing was peripheral blood or thyroid tissue (not recorded which). This sequence originates from a woman between 18 and 30 years old with Graves' hyperthyroidism. V gene TRBV7-9 combines with J gene TRBJ2-7; D possibly corresponds to TRBD2 (5 bases). CDR3 sequence: CASSGSSPYEQYF. For the CDR3, the DNA is TGTGCCAGCAGCGGGAGTAGCCCCTACGAGCAGTACTTC.